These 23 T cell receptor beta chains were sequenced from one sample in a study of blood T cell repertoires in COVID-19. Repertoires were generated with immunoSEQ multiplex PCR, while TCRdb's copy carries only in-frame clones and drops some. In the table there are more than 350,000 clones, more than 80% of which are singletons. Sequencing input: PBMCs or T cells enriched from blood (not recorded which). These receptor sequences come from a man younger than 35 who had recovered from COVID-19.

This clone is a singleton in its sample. As DNA, the CDR3 is TGTGCCAGCAGCCCCGTCAGGGGGAACTATGGCTACACCTTC. It yields the protein CASSPVRGNYGYTF. The chain uses TRBV7-2 and TRBJ1-2; 7 bases are a match to TRBD1. Germline V gene data show CDR1 as SGHTA and CDR2 as FQGNSA. J was trimmed by 2 bases and V by 5 bases; bases with no gene match: 5. CDR3 length equals 14 residues.

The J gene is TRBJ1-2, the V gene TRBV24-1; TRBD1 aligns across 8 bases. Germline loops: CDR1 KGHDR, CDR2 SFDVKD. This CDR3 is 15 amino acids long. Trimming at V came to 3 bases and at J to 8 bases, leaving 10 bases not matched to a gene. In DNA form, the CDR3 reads TGTGCCACCAGTGATGCCGGGACAGGCCGCGGCGGCTACACCTTC. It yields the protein CATSDAGTGRGGYTF.

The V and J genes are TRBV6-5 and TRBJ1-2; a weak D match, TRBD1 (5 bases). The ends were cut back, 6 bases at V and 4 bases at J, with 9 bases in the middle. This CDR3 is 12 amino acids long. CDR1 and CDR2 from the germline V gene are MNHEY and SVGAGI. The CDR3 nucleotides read TGTGCCAGCAGGGAGGGACGCTATGGCTACACCTTC. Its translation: CASREGRYGYTF.

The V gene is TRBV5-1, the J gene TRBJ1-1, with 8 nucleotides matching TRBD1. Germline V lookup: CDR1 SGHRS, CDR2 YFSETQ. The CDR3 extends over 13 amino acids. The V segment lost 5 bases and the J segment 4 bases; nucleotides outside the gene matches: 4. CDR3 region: CASSWTGSTEAFF. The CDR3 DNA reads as TGCGCCAGCAGTTGGACAGGGAGCACTGAAGCTTTCTTT.

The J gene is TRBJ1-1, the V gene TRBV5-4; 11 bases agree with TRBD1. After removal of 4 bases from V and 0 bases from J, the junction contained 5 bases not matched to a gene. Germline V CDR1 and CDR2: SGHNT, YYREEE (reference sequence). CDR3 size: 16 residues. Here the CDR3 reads CASSLGQGALNTEAFF. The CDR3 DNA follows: TGTGCCAGCAGCCTCGGACAGGGGGCGTTGAACACTGAAGCTTTCTTT.

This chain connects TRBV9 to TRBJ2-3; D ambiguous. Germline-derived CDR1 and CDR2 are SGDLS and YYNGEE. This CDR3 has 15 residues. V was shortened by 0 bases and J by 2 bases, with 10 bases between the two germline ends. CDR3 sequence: CASSVGQDYTDTQYF. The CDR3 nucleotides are TGTGCCAGCAGCGTAGGCCAGGATTACACAGATACGCAGTATTTT.

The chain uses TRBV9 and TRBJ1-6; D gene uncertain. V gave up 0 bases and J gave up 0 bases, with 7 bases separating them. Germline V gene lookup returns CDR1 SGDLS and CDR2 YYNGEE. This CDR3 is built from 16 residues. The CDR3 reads CASSVGQFSYNSPLHF. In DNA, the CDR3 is TGTGCCAGCAGCGTAGGGCAGTTCTCCTATAATTCACCCCTCCACTTT.

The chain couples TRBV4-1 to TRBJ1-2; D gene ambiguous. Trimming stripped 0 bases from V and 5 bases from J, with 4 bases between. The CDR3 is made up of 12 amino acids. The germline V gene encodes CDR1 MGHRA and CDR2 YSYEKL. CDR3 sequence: CASSQDTYGYTF. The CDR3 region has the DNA TGCGCCAGCAGCCAAGATACTTATGGCTACACCTTC.

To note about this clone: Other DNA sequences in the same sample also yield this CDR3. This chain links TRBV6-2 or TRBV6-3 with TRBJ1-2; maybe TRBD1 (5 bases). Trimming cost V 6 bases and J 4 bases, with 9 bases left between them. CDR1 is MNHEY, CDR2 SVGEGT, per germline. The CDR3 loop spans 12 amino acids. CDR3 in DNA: TGTGCCAGCAGCCAAACAGGCTATGGCTACACCTTC. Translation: CASSQTGYGYTF.

CDR3 DNA: TGTGCCAGAGTCACGGGACAGGTGACCAATCAGCCCCAGCATTTT. Encoded protein: CARVTGQVTNQPQHF. V usage is TRBV6-4 and J usage is TRBJ1-5, with 8 bases fitting TRBD1. J was trimmed by 3 bases and V by 9 bases; bases with no gene match: 10. CDR3 size: 15 residues. Germline V gene lookup returns CDR1 MRHNA and CDR2 SNTAGT.

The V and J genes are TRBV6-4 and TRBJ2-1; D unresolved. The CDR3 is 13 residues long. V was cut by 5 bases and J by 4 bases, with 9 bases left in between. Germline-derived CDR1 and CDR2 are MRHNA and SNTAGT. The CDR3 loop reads CASSSARYNEQFF. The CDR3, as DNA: TGTGCCAGCAGTTCGGCCAGGTACAATGAGCAGTTCTTC.

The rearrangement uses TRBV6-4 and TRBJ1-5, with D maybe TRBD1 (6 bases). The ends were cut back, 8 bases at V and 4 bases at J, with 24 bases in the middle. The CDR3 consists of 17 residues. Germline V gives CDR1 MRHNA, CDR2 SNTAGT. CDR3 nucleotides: TGTGCCAGCGGGACGGAGGCCAATGACAGGCAAAATCAGCCCCAGCATTTT. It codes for CASGTEANDRQNQPQHF.

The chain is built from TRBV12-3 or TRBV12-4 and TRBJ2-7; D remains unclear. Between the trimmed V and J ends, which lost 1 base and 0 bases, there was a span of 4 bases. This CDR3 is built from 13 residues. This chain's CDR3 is CASSLGYSYEQYF. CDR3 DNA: TGTGCCAGCAGTTTAGGCTACTCCTACGAGCAGTACTTC.

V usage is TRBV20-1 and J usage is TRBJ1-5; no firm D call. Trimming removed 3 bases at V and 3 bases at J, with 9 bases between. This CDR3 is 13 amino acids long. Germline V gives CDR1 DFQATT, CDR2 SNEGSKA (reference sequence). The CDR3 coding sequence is TGCAGTGCTAGTCCCTACCCCAATCAGCCCCAGCATTTT. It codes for CSASPYPNQPQHF.

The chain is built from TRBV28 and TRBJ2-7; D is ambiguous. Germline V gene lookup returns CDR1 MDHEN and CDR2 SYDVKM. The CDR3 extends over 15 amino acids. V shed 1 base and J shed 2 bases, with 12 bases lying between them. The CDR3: CASSLFRGEAYEQYF. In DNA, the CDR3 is TGTGCCAGCAGTTTATTCCGCGGAGAAGCCTACGAGCAGTACTTC.

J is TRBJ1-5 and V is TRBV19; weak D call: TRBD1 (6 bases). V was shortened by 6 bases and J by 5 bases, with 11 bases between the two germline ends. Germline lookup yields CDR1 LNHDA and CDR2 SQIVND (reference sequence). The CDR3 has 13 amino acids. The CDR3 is CASRTRGDQPQHF. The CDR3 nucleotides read TGTGCCAGTAGGACCAGGGGTGATCAGCCCCAGCATTTT.

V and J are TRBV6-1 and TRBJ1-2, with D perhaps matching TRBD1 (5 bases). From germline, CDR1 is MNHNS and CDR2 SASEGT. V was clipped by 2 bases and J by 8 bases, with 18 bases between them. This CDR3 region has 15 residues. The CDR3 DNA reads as TGTGCCAGCAGTGAAATGGTGACAGCAACCGGGGGCTACACCTTC. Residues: CASSEMVTATGGYTF.

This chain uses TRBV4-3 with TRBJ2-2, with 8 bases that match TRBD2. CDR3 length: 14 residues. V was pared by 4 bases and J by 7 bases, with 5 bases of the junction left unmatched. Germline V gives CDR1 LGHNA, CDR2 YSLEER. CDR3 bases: TGCGCCAGCAGCCTAGCGGGATCGAACGGGGAGCTGTTTTTT. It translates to CASSLAGSNGELFF.

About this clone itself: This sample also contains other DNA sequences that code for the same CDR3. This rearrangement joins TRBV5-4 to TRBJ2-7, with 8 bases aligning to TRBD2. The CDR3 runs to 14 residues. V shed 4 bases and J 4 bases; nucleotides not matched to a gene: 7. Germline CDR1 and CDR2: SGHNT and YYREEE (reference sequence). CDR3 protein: CASSPAGGRYEQYF. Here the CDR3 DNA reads TGTGCCAGCAGCCCCGCGGGGGGCCGATACGAGCAGTACTTC.

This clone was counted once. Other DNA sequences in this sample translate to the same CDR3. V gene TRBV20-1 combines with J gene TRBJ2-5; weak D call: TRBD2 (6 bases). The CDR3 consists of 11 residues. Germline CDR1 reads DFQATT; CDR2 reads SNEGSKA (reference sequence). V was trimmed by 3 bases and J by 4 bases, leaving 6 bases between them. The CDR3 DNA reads TGCAGTGCTAGCGGGAGAGAGACCCAGTACTTC. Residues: CSASGRETQYF.

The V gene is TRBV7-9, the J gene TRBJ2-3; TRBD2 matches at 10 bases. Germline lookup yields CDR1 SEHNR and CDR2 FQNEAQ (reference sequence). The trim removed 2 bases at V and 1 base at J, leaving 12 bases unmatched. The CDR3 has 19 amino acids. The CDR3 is CASSLFTPSGGFRTDTQYF. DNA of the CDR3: TGTGCCAGCAGCTTATTTACCCCTAGCGGGGGTTTTCGCACAGATACGCAGTATTTT.

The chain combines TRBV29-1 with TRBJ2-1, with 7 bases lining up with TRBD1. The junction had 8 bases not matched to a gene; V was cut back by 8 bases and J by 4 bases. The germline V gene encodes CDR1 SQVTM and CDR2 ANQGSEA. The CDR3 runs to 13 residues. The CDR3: CSQRGRGYNEQFF. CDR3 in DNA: TGCAGCCAGAGGGGGCGAGGGTACAATGAGCAGTTCTTC.

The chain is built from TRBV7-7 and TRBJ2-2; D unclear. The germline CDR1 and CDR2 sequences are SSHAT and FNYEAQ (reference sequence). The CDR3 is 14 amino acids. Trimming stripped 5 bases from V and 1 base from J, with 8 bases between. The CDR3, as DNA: TGTGCCAGCAGCCTTTCAGAGAACACCGGGGAGCTGTTTTTT. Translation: CASSLSENTGELFF.